Listed below are T cell receptor beta chains from one sample, sequenced in a study of CD8 T cells in Susac syndrome. Each CDR3 protein is one row after TCRdb ran MiXCR on the immunoSEQ multiplex PCR reads. This sample carries about 110,000 distinct CDR3 sequences, 94% of them seen once, and the ten largest clones take 0.4% to 0.5%. The sample consisted of CD8+ T cells from PBMCs. These receptors all stem from a human donor with Susac syndrome. CDR3s include the opening cysteine and the closing phenylalanine or tryptophan. The order of the fields is J gene, clone size, V gene, CDR3 protein. A clone size is listed for some rows: how often the clone was seen (once, few, many), or a class if it is expanded.

j_gene: TRBJ1-1; abundance: NA; v_gene: TRBV5-4; CDR3aa: CASSWSNTEAFF
j_gene: TRBJ2-5; abundance: NA; v_gene: TRBV13; CDR3aa: CASSLDRRQETQYF
j_gene: TRBJ1-2; abundance: NA; v_gene: TRBV9; CDR3aa: CASSATRIANYGYTF
j_gene: TRBJ2-7; abundance: NA; v_gene: TRBV29-1; CDR3aa: CSVARTSGDPYEQYF
j_gene: TRBJ2-5; abundance: NA; v_gene: TRBV7-3; CDR3aa: CASSEGTNYQETQYF
j_gene: TRBJ2-1; abundance: NA; v_gene: TRBV20-1; CDR3aa: CSAREGRGGWNEQFF
j_gene: TRBJ2-1; abundance: NA; v_gene: TRBV29-1; CDR3aa: CSVEEVGPANEQFF
j_gene: TRBJ2-1; abundance: NA; v_gene: TRBV9; CDR3aa: CASSVAGAGNEQFF
j_gene: TRBJ1-1; abundance: NA; v_gene: TRBV4-1; CDR3aa: CASSQEPRSTEAFF
j_gene: TRBJ1-6; abundance: NA; v_gene: TRBV12-3/TRBV12-4; CDR3aa: CASTLGTGGSPLHF
j_gene: TRBJ2-1; abundance: once; v_gene: TRBV9; CDR3aa: CASSASAGNSYNEQFF
j_gene: TRBJ2-1; abundance: once; v_gene: TRBV20-1; CDR3aa: CSAPGVAVYNEQFF
j_gene: TRBJ2-1; abundance: NA; v_gene: TRBV27; CDR3aa: CASSLSRFTEQFF
j_gene: TRBJ2-1; abundance: NA; v_gene: TRBV29-1; CDR3aa: CSLLGDYNEQFF
j_gene: TRBJ2-7; abundance: once; v_gene: TRBV12-5; CDR3aa: CASGLYPSEAQYF
j_gene: TRBJ2-7; abundance: NA; v_gene: TRBV14; CDR3aa: CASSHTLTYEQYF
j_gene: TRBJ2-1; abundance: NA; v_gene: TRBV20-1; CDR3aa: CSASEGGGEQFF
j_gene: TRBJ2-1; abundance: NA; v_gene: TRBV3-1; CDR3aa: CASSQGISYNEQFF
j_gene: TRBJ2-7; abundance: NA; v_gene: TRBV7-9; CDR3aa: CASSLPGQKTYEQYF
j_gene: TRBJ1-2; abundance: few; v_gene: TRBV5-4; CDR3aa: CASSPRGGYGYTF
j_gene: TRBJ1-1; abundance: NA; v_gene: TRBV19; CDR3aa: CASSWGQGYTEAFF
j_gene: TRBJ2-1; abundance: NA; v_gene: TRBV19; CDR3aa: CASSSRGQHNEQFF
j_gene: TRBJ1-2; abundance: NA; v_gene: TRBV4-1; CDR3aa: CASSSRTGSDYGYTF
j_gene: TRBJ2-6; abundance: NA; v_gene: TRBV9; CDR3aa: CASSDETSGGTGANVLTF
j_gene: TRBJ2-3; abundance: NA; v_gene: TRBV4-3; CDR3aa: CASSQGAGGTDTQYF
j_gene: TRBJ2-1; abundance: NA; v_gene: TRBV29-1; CDR3aa: CSVEGGTINEQFF
j_gene: TRBJ1-6; abundance: NA; v_gene: TRBV4-1; CDR3aa: CASSQNGSPLHF
j_gene: TRBJ2-3; abundance: NA; v_gene: TRBV27; CDR3aa: CASRWGTDTQYF
j_gene: TRBJ2-7; abundance: NA; v_gene: TRBV19; CDR3aa: CASSAGAGPSYEQYF
j_gene: TRBJ2-7; abundance: few; v_gene: TRBV9; CDR3aa: CASSVGDRNYEQYF
j_gene: TRBJ2-3; abundance: NA; v_gene: TRBV9; CDR3aa: CASSPPGRSTDTQYF
j_gene: TRBJ1-1; abundance: NA; v_gene: TRBV9; CDR3aa: CASSEGPPEAFF
j_gene: TRBJ1-5; abundance: NA; v_gene: TRBV6-5; CDR3aa: CASSYNSNQPQHF
j_gene: TRBJ2-7; abundance: once; v_gene: TRBV9; CDR3aa: CASSPWDRVYEQYF
j_gene: TRBJ2-3; abundance: NA; v_gene: TRBV12-5; CDR3aa: CASGVTIDTQYF
j_gene: TRBJ1-2; abundance: NA; v_gene: TRBV9; CDR3aa: CASGRGTGYTF
j_gene: TRBJ2-1; abundance: NA; v_gene: TRBV4-2; CDR3aa: CASSLSTGVDYNEQFF
j_gene: TRBJ2-1; abundance: NA; v_gene: TRBV7-9; CDR3aa: CASSLAGTINEQFF
j_gene: TRBJ2-5; abundance: few; v_gene: TRBV7-3; CDR3aa: CASSVERGGRETQYF
j_gene: TRBJ1-1; abundance: NA; v_gene: TRBV4-1; CDR3aa: CASSQSVNTEAFF
j_gene: TRBJ2-5; abundance: NA; v_gene: TRBV7-9; CDR3aa: CASSPVLAGVLYQETQYF
j_gene: TRBJ2-7; abundance: NA; v_gene: TRBV27; CDR3aa: CASRTGGSYEQYF
j_gene: TRBJ2-1; abundance: NA; v_gene: TRBV13; CDR3aa: CASSLDARANNEQFF
j_gene: TRBJ2-5; abundance: NA; v_gene: TRBV29-1; CDR3aa: CSVVGGEEETQYF
j_gene: TRBJ1-1; abundance: NA; v_gene: TRBV20-1; CDR3aa: CSAWETGFGAFF
j_gene: TRBJ1-4; abundance: NA; v_gene: TRBV7-8; CDR3aa: CASSAGSPDEKLFF